The sequence of this TCR beta chain was determined in a study of blood T cell repertoires in COVID-19. Study-level background: COVID-19 samples from acute and convalescent phases originated in the United States, Italy and Spain. The cDNA or gDNA used as material had been derived from T cells, B-cell-depleted T cells, or PBMCs.

V was pared by 0 bases and J by 5 bases, with 7 bases between. Germline V gene lookup returns CDR1 SGHAT and CDR2 FQNNGV. The CDR3 has 14 residues. Only in-frame clones appear in the TCRdb table, and some are missing; sequencing was by immunoSEQ multiplex PCR. This table has about 140,000 clones, approximately 84% appearing once. The chain uses TRBV11-2 and TRBJ2-2; D not resolved. The sequenced material came from peripheral blood. This receptor was identified in an older woman with acute or convalescent COVID-19. Here the CDR3 DNA reads TGTGCCAGCAGCTTAGAAAGAGTTACCGGGGAGCTGTTTTTT. Encoded protein: CASSLERVTGELFF. Full variable domain (remainder filled in from reference TRBV11-2 and TRBJ2-2): EAGVAQSPRYKIIEKRQSVAFWCNPISGHATLYWYQQILGQGPKLLIQFQNNGVVDDSQLPKDRFSAERLKGVDSTLKIQPAKLEDSAVYLCASSLERVTGELFFGEGSRLTVL.